This TCR beta chain derives from a study of blood T cell repertoires in COVID-19. CDR3 size: 14 residues. CDR1 and CDR2 from the germline V gene are LNHDA and SQIVND (reference sequence). V gave up 6 bases and J gave up 5 bases, with 14 bases separating them. The protocol was immunoSEQ multiplex PCR, while the TCRdb copy is restricted to in-frame clones and leaves out a portion. The repertoire has 250,000 to 350,000 clones, 92% of them found once; the top ten carry about a fifth. Sequenced material: PBMCs or T cells enriched from blood (not recorded which). The chain couples TRBV19 to TRBJ2-1; perhaps TRBD1 as D (7 bases). This TCR was sampled from a woman in her twenties or thirties who had recovered from COVID-19. The CDR3 DNA follows: TGTGCCAGTAGGGAGGAGGGGGCAAACAATGAGCAGTTCTTC. It encodes CASREEGANNEQFF.